This entry lists 5 T cell receptor beta chains sequenced from one sample in a study of T cells in Graves' hyperthyroidism and ophthalmopathy. TCR beta CDR3 regions were amplified from RNA transcripts. The TCR CDR3 was amplified in a first-round RT-PCR using the HTBI primer set. TCRdb ran MiXCR on the multiplex PCR reads and lists one entry per CDR3 protein. The sample consists of more than 300,000 distinct CDR3 sequences, approximately 13% of them appearing once. The sequencing input was blood. These receptors came from a woman in her thirties with Graves' hyperthyroidism.

This clonotype was seen at least ten times. V usage is TRBV2 and J usage is TRBJ2-5, with unresolved D. Germline V gene data show CDR1 as SNHLY and CDR2 as FYNNEI. This CDR3 is 13 amino acids long. Deletions cut 7 bases from V and 5 bases from J, with 14 bases between. This CDR3 reads CASTTNLGETQYF. In nucleotides, the CDR3 is TGTGCCAGCACCACAAACCTAGGCGAGACCCAGTACTTC.

The table lists this clonotype with many counts. The rearrangement uses TRBV20-1 and TRBJ2-3; D could derive from TRBD1 or TRBD2 (6 bases each). V was cut by 0 bases and J by 0 bases, with 16 bases left in between. The CDR3 is made up of 17 amino acids. Germline CDR1 and CDR2: DFQATT and SNEGSKA (reference sequence). CDR3 sequence: CSARDGGRLRSTDTQYF. The CDR3 bases are TGCAGTGCTAGAGATGGGGGGCGACTGCGTAGCACAGATACGCAGTATTTT.

In its sample, this clonotype was seen many times. The V and J genes are TRBV5-1 and TRBJ2-3; no clear D. This CDR3 spans 13 amino acids. From germline, CDR1 is SGHRS and CDR2 YFSETQ. Trimming took off 6 bases at V and 0 bases at J, with 8 bases between the two ends. The CDR3 loop is CASTSYSTDTQYF. DNA of the CDR3: TGCGCCAGCACCTCTTACAGCACAGATACGCAGTATTTT. The entire variable domain, with the rest obtained from reference TRBV5-1 and TRBJ2-3, is as follows: KAGVTQTPRYLIKTRGQQVTLSCSPISGHRSVSWYQQTPGQGLQFLFEYFSETQRNKGNFPGRFSGRQFSNSRSEMNVSTLELGDSALYLCASTSYSTDTQYFGPGTRLTVL.

This clonotype came up many times. The V call is TRBV28, the J call TRBJ2-5; tentative D call: TRBD1 (5 bases). The length of the CDR3 is 16 residues. Per germline, CDR1 MDHEN and CDR2 SYDVKM. Trimming cost V 6 bases and J 5 bases, with 22 bases left between them. The CDR3 DNA reads TGTGCCAGCAGCTTAGGGGATAAATTGGTAGGGGAGACCCAGTACTTC. Protein product: CASSLGDKLVGETQYF.

There are many counts of this clonotype. This chain joins TRBV6-2 or TRBV6-3 and TRBJ2-6; 12 bases align to TRBD1. The J segment lost 2 bases and the V segment lost 7 bases, leaving 3 bases of the junction unmatched. CDR3 length equals 16 residues. Germline V gene sequence: CDR1 MNHEY, CDR2 SVGEGT. DNA for the CDR3: TGTGCCAGCACCGGGACAGGGGGCGCTGGGGCCAACGTCCTGACTTTC. Its translation is CASTGTGGAGANVLTF.